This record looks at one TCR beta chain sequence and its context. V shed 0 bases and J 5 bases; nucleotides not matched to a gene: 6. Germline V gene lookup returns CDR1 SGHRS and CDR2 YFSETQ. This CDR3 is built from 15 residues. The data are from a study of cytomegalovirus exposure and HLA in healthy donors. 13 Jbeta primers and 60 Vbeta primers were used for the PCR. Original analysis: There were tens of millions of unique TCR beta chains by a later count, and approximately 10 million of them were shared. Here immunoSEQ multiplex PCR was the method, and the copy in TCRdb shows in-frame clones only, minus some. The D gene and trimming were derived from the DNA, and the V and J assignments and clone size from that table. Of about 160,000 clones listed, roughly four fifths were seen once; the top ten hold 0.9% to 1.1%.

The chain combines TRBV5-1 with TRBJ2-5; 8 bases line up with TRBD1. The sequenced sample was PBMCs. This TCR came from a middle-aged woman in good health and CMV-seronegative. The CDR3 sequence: CASSLGQGLGETQYF. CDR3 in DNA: TGCGCCAGCAGCTTGGGACAGGGGTTGGGGGAGACCCAGTACTTC.